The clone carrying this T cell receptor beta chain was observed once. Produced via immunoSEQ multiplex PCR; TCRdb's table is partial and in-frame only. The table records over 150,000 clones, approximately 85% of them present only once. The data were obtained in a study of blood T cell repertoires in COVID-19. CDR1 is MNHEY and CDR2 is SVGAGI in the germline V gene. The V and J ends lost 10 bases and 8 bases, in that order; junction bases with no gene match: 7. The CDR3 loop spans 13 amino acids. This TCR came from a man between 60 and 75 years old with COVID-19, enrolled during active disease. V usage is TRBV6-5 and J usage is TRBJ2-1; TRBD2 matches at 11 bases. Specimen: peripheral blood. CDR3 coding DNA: TGTGCCACTTATGGGACTAGCGGCGATGAGCAGTTCTTC. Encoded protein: CATYGTSGDEQFF.